The source of this TCR beta chain is a study of Ad26.COV2.S vaccination and SARS-CoV-2 variants. Looking at the study overall: Intramuscularly, Ad26.COV2.S was given either once or twice, 56 days apart.

Treatment denoted: roughly 19 received Ad26.COV2.S at low or high dose, single or two shots; 5 received placebo; per-sample allocation not given. Vaccine and placebo recipients were sampled on day 63 after the first injection. A Boston adult aged 18-55 years was the donor. It was Wuhan-strain SARS-CoV-2 spike that the Ad26 vaccine vector expressed. Assay used: immunoSEQ multiplex PCR; TCRdb lists only in-frame clones, some missing. The repertoire holds roughly 420,000 clones, with about 88% as singletons. The J segment lost 0 bases and the V segment lost 4 bases, leaving 5 bases of the junction unmatched. The CDR3 length is 17 residues. Germline assignment: CDR1 SGHNT and CDR2 YYREEE (reference sequence).

This TCR derives from a person aged 18-65 years who received the Ad26.COV2.S COVID-19 vaccine or a placebo. Here the sequenced sample was peripheral blood, taken in a trial of Ad26.COV2.S vaccine versus placebo. This chain connects TRBV5-4 to TRBJ2-6, with 9 bases identical to TRBD1. CDR3 region: CASSPGQGNSGANVLTF. CDR3 nucleotide sequence: TGTGCCAGCAGCCCGGGACAGGGCAACTCTGGGGCCAACGTCCTGACTTTC. The whole variable domain, remainder taken from reference TRBV5-4 and TRBJ2-6, is ETGVTQSPTHLIKTRGQQVTLRCSSQSGHNTVSWYQQALGQGPQFIFQYYREEENGRGNFPPRFSGLQFPNYSSELNVNALELDDSALYLCASSPGQGNSGANVLTFGAGSRLTVL.